The 16 T cell receptor beta chains reported below all come from one sample, sequenced in a study of tissue T cells after allogeneic stem cell transplantation. TCRdb keeps only in-frame clones here, not all; method: immunoSEQ multiplex PCR. The sample has around 7,000 clones; over 40% are singletons. Described time point: mouse harvest day 7 after allogeneic transplant. The graft held 10^6 splenic CD5+ T cells and 10^7 T-cell-depleted bone marrow cells. The sample taken for sequencing was lymph node tissue. The receptors were gathered from a female BALB/c mouse given C57BL/6 T cells with graft-versus-host disease after an allogeneic hematopoietic cell transplant.

Concerning this clone itself: Here the gene names and germline are mouse. The CDR3 goes on 1 residue after the read ends, and that part is filled in from the germline J gene. V gene TRBV12-1 combines with J gene TRBJ2-5; no firm D call. Trimming shortened V by 4 bases and J by 6 bases, and 10 bases separated the two germline ends. The CDR3 extends over 12 amino acids. In germline, CDR1 is SGHSN, CDR2 HYEKVE. The CDR3 loop is CASSIRGDTQYF. CDR3 DNA (partial): TGTGCCAGCTCAATTCGAGGGGACACCCAGTAC.

Comment on this clone: Gene names and germline refer to mouse. The read comes to an end 1 residue before the CDR3 does, leaving the germline J gene to fill in the end. This chain connects TRBV4 to TRBJ2-4; the D gene is possibly TRBD2 (5 bases). CDR1 and CDR2 (germline): LGHDT, YNNKQL (reference sequence). V lost 3 bases and J 4 bases, leaving 5 bases between the germline ends. CDR3 length: 12 amino acids. CDR3 DNA, as far as it was read: TGTGCCAGCAGCTATGGGGAAAACACCTTGTAC. Amino acid sequence: CASSYGENTLY. In full, the CDR3 reads CASSYGENTLYF. Filled out from reference TRBV4 and TRBJ2-4, the complete variable domain reads ETAVFQTPNYHVTQVGNEVSFNCKQTLGHDTMYWYKQDSKKLLKIMFSYNNKQLIVNETVPRRFSPQSSDKAHLNLRIKSVEPEDSAVYLCASSYGENTLYFGAGTRLSVL.

Worth noting for this clone: Gene names and germline match the mouse. The read ends 1 residue before the CDR3 terminus; that terminus is restored from the germline J gene. V gene TRBV1 combines with J gene TRBJ2-5, with 11 bases fitting TRBD2. This CDR3 has 17 amino acids. Germline loops: CDR1 NSQYPW, CDR2 LRSPGD (reference sequence). With V trimmed by 4 bases and J by 0 bases, 6 bases remained unmatched. The CDR3 sequence: CTCSGRTGGFNQDTQYF. Partial CDR3 DNA: TGCACCTGCAGTGGACGGACTGGGGGGTTTAACCAAGACACCCAGTAC.

Points on this clone: These gene names are mouse names. The read terminates 1 residue ahead of where the CDR3 ends, so the germline J gene completes it. The chain has TRBV3 and TRBJ2-7; a possible D gene is TRBD2 (9 bases). Germline CDR1 reads SNHLY; CDR2 reads FYNGKV (reference sequence). This CDR3 has 16 residues. Deletions cut 2 bases from V and 8 bases from J, with 22 bases between. CDR3 region: CASSLQGALGGWKQYF. The sequenced part of the CDR3 DNA is TGTGCCAGCAGCTTACAGGGGGCCCTGGGGGGGTGGAAACAGTAC.

This clone was picked up one time. Gene names and germline match the mouse. Sequencing ends 1 residue short of the CDR3 end; the germline J gene provides the rest. J is TRBJ2-5 and V is TRBV26; 8 bases match TRBD1. CDR1 and CDR2 (germline): KGHPV, FQNQEV (reference sequence). The CDR3 is made up of 13 amino acids. Germline trimming cut 6 bases from V and 6 bases from J; bases unmatched to any gene: 5. The CDR3 DNA, read in part, is TGTGCCAGCAGCCCGACAGGGGTGGACACCCAGTAC. Its protein product is CASSPTGVDTQY. The complete CDR3 sequence is CASSPTGVDTQYF. The full variable domain, rest sourced from reference TRBV26 and TRBJ2-5, is NSKVIQTPRYLVKGQGQKAKMRCIPEKGHPVVFWYQQNKNNEFKFLINFQNQEVLQQIDMTEKRFSAECPSNSPCSLEIQSSEAGDSALYLCASSPTGVDTQYFGPGTRLLVL.

Within the sample, this clone is medium-sized. Gene names are the mouse ones. The read gets to within 1 residue of the CDR3 end, and the germline J gene fills in the rest. The chain couples TRBV13-3 to TRBJ2-3, with TRBD1 matching 7 bases. Trimming at V came to 9 bases and at J to 0 bases, leaving 1 base not matched to a gene. The CDR3 extends over 12 amino acids. CDR1 is NNHDY and CDR2 is SYVADS in the germline V gene. CDR3 DNA (partial): TGTGCCAACAGGGGTAGTGCAGAAACGCTGTAT. Translating gives CANRGSAETLY. Given in full, the CDR3 is CANRGSAETLYF.

Remarks on this clone: Gene labels here are mouse ones. The observed sequence ends 1 residue before the CDR3 terminus, with the missing tail filled in from the germline J gene. The rearrangement links TRBV13-2 to TRBJ2-5; TRBD2 matches at 10 bases. J was trimmed by 3 bases and V by 5 bases; bases with no gene match: 3. The CDR3 length is 14 residues. Germline V gives CDR1 NNHNN, CDR2 SYGAGS (reference sequence). Partial CDR3 DNA: TGTGCCAGCGGCCGGACTGGGGGACAAGACACCCAGTAC. Protein product: CASGRTGGQDTQY. The entire CDR3 sequence reads CASGRTGGQDTQYF.

This clone was detected once. Genes and germline are mouse. Sequencing ends 1 residue short of the CDR3 end; the germline J gene provides the rest. The rearrangement joins TRBV12-2 to TRBJ2-3; 14 bases map to TRBD2. The germline CDR1 and CDR2 sequences are SGHLS and HYDKME. J lost 0 bases, V lost 2 bases, and 6 bases had no gene match. The CDR3 sequence is 18 residues long. CDR3 amino acids: CASSPRDWGGRSAETLYF. The covered CDR3 bases are TGTGCCAGCTCTCCCCGGGACTGGGGGGGCCGTAGTGCAGAAACGCTGTAT.

A word on this clone: Gene names and germline refer to mouse. The CDR3 extends 1 residue past the end of the read, so its final part is completed from the germline J gene. The J gene is TRBJ2-5, the V gene TRBV12-2; the match to TRBD2 covers 7 bases. The CDR3 totals 13 residues. Germline V gene data show CDR1 as SGHLS and CDR2 as HYDKME. Trimming at V came to 0 bases and at J to 4 bases, leaving 0 bases not matched to a gene. This CDR3 is CASSLGTEDTQYF. CDR3 bases read: TGTGCCAGCTCTCTCGGGACTGAAGACACCCAGTAC.

A note on this clone: Germline and genes here are mouse. Read coverage stops 1 residue before the CDR3 terminus; the germline J gene supplies the remainder. The rearrangement uses TRBV23 and TRBJ1-2; TRBD1, the table's D call, was not compared with the DNA. The CDR3 totals 14 residues. Germline V gene lookup returns CDR1 KGHTA and CDR2 FQNQQP. The CDR3 bases that were read are TGCTCCAGCAGTCAATCCCAGGCAAACTCCGACTACACC. It is translated as CSSSQSQANSDYT. The full CDR3 protein is CSSSQSQANSDYTF.

In regard to this clone: Here the gene names and germline are mouse. Sequencing ends 1 residue short of the CDR3 end; the germline J gene provides the rest. V is TRBV26 and J is TRBJ2-4; perhaps D is TRBD1 or TRBD2 (6 bases each). CDR1 and CDR2 from the germline V gene are KGHPV and FQNQEV (reference sequence). The CDR3 is 15 amino acids. Trimming removed 3 bases at V and 1 base at J, with 11 bases between. The CDR3 DNA, read in part, is TGTGCCAGCAGTCTAATTGGGGGCGGTCAAAACACCTTGTAC. It encodes CASSLIGGGQNTLY. In full, the CDR3 is CASSLIGGGQNTLYF.

In this sample, this clone is medium-sized. Gene names refer to mouse genes. The read halts 1 residue ahead of the CDR3 end, with the missing end drawn from the germline J gene. The V call is TRBV2, the J call TRBJ2-7; possibly TRBD1 or TRBD2 for D (6 bases each). CDR1 is LGHNA, CDR2 YSYQKL, per germline. The CDR3 covers 13 residues. Trimming cost V 0 bases and J 7 bases, with 10 bases left between them. The CDR3 DNA, read in part, is TGTGCCAGCAGCCAAGAGGGGGCTGGGGAACAGTAC. It is translated as CASSQEGAGEQY. The whole CDR3 protein is CASSQEGAGEQYF.

As for this clone: Gene names and germline refer to mouse. The observed sequence ends 1 residue before the CDR3 terminus, with the missing tail filled in from the germline J gene. The chain employs TRBV5 and TRBJ1-3; D ambiguous. From germline, CDR1 is LGHNA and CDR2 YNLKQL (reference sequence). The germline V and J ends were trimmed by 3 bases and 0 bases, with 6 bases remaining between them. The CDR3 consists of 14 residues. The CDR3 reads CASSHSNSGNTLYF. The covered CDR3 bases are TGTGCCAGCAGCCATTCAAATTCTGGAAATACGCTCTAT.

About this clone: Gene names and germline refer to mouse. Read data end 1 residue before the CDR3 end; the end is taken from the germline J gene. The V and J genes are TRBV26 and TRBJ2-1; possible D gene TRBD1, 5 bases. The germline gives CDR1 KGHPV, CDR2 FQNQEV (reference sequence). The CDR3 runs to 13 residues. V lost 4 bases and J lost 4, with 8 bases in between. Partial CDR3 DNA: TGTGCCAGCAGTCGGACATCTTATGCTGAGCAGTTC. Its protein product is CASSRTSYAEQF. Given in full, the CDR3 is CASSRTSYAEQFF.

This clone was found a few times. The gene symbols are mouse symbols. The CDR3 end lies 1 residue beyond the end of the read and is filled in from the germline J gene. The V gene is TRBV16, the J gene TRBJ1-3, with D tentatively TRBD1 (5 bases). V lost 0 bases to trimming and J lost 0 bases, with 9 bases between them. This CDR3 spans 16 amino acids. The V gene's germline CDR1 is SGHSA and CDR2 FRNQAP. CDR3 DNA (partial): TGTGCAAGCAGCTTAGATAGGACACCTTCTGGAAATACGCTCTAT. This gives the protein CASSLDRTPSGNTLY. The whole CDR3 sequence is CASSLDRTPSGNTLYF.

Concerning this clone: Mouse names are used for the genes. Read sequence stops 1 residue before the CDR3 end, and the germline J gene provides the missing end. J is TRBJ2-5 and V is TRBV19, with D tentatively TRBD1 (6 bases). V was cut by 6 bases and J by 4 bases, with 15 bases left in between. The CDR3 has 14 residues. The germline V gene encodes CDR1 FNHDT and CDR2 SITEND (reference sequence). The CDR3 bases that were read are TGTGCCAGCACCCTCCGGGACAATGAAGACACCCAGTAC. This gives the protein CASTLRDNEDTQY. The full CDR3 sequence reads CASTLRDNEDTQYF.